The rows below give T cell receptor beta chains drawn from one sample of a study of post-analysis software for immune sequencing data. In TCRdb, the PCR reads were re-called with MiXCR into one record per CDR3 protein. The table lists some 450,000 distinct CDR3 sequences, approximately 45% of them singletons. The source material was blood. These receptors originate from a girl aged 10 to 17 with multiple sclerosis. Both conserved end residues are part of each CDR3. Fields, in order: V gene, clone size, J gene, D gene, CDR3 protein, CDR3 DNA. The D gene is left open where the match is weak. Expanded clones are given a class, and other clones once, few, many or no size at all.

>TRBV6-1|NA|TRBJ2-6|NA
CATEAGTLSGANVLTF
TGTGCCACCGAGGCAGGTACACTATCTGGGGCCAACGTCCTGACTTTC
>TRBV9|few|TRBJ2-1|NA
CASSTLEGFFRDSRSNEQFF
TGTGCCAGCAGCACCCTAGAGGGTTTTTTTCGGGACTCTAGGTCCAATGAGCAGTTCTTC
>TRBV5-1|NA|TRBJ1-1|TRBD1
CASSSGQGAAEAFF
TGCGCCAGCAGCTCCGGACAGGGGGCTGCGGAAGCTTTCTTT
>TRBV9|NA|TRBJ1-2|NA
CASSASGNGYGYTF
TGTGCCAGCAGCGCTTCAGGAAATGGCTATGGCTACACCTTC
>TRBV24-1|once|TRBJ1-1|NA
CATSDSQGGRTEAFF
TGTGCCACCAGTGATTCCCAGGGAGGAAGAACTGAAGCTTTCTTT
>TRBV10-3|NA|TRBJ2-7|TRBD2
CAISGGLAGGLNYEQYF
TGTGCCATCAGTGGTGGACTAGCGGGAGGTCTAAACTACGAGCAGTACTTC
>TRBV28|NA|TRBJ2-3|NA
CVGSFPPDTQYF
TGTGTCGGCAGTTTTCCCCCAGATACGCAGTATTTT
>TRBV7-2|few|TRBJ2-1|NA
CASSLAGPNNEQFF
TGTGCCAGCAGCTTAGCTGGGCCGAACAATGAGCAGTTCTTC
>TRBV27|NA|TRBJ2-5|TRBD2
CASRGLAGSQETQYF
TGTGCCAGCAGAGGACTAGCGGGCTCCCAAGAGACCCAGTACTTC
>TRBV18|NA|TRBJ2-3|NA
CASSMGPGLTDTQYF
TGTGCCAGCTCGATGGGACCGGGACTCACGGATACGCAGTATTTT
>TRBV3-1|NA|TRBJ2-1|NA
CASSQGWMDNEQFF
TGTGCCAGCAGTCAAGGGTGGATGGACAATGAGCAGTTCTTC
>TRBV18|few|TRBJ2-1|NA
CASSPNPPESFGYNEQFF
TGTGCCAGCTCACCAAACCCCCCCGAATCGTTCGGCTACAATGAGCAGTTCTTC
>TRBV11-2|NA|TRBJ2-1|NA
CASSYGRDNEQFF
TGTGCCAGCAGCTACGGGAGAGACAATGAGCAGTTCTTC
>TRBV7-2|NA|TRBJ2-1|TRBD1
CASSLPGQGPLLEQFF
TGTGCCAGCAGCTTACCCGGACAGGGCCCTTTATTGGAGCAGTTCTTC
>TRBV20-1|few|TRBJ2-7|NA
CSANDGGLRIYEQYF
TGCAGTGCTAACGACGGGGGGCTCCGAATCTACGAGCAGTACTTC
>TRBV20-1|NA|TRBJ2-4|NA
CSARDGRGYVQYF
TGCAGCGCTAGAGATGGGCGTGGCTACGTGCAGTACTTC
>TRBV27|few|TRBJ2-7|TRBD1
CASSHGTGSYEQYF
TGTGCCAGCAGTCACGGGACAGGATCCTACGAGCAGTACTTC
>TRBV28|few|TRBJ1-5|NA
CASRGTRPYSNQPQHF
TGTGCCAGCAGGGGCACCCGGCCGTATAGCAATCAGCCCCAGCATTTT
>TRBV6-2/TRBV6-3|NA|TRBJ2-7|NA
CASNKWEIAGYEQYF
TGTGCCAGCAATAAATGGGAGATTGCGGGCTACGAGCAGTACTTC
>TRBV4-3|NA|TRBJ2-1|NA
CASSQDWGDNEQFF
TGCGCCAGCAGCCAAGACTGGGGGGACAATGAGCAGTTCTTC
>TRBV9|NA|TRBJ2-7|NA
CASSLGFGYEQYF
TGTGCCAGCAGCTTAGGGTTCGGGTACGAGCAGTACTTC
>TRBV29-1|NA|TRBJ2-2|NA
CSARAAMGTGELFF
TGCAGCGCTAGGGCGGCCATGGGCACCGGGGAGCTGTTTTTT
>TRBV29-1|few|TRBJ1-1|NA
CSVEGERDTEAFF
TGCAGCGTTGAAGGTGAGAGGGACACTGAAGCTTTCTTT
>TRBV5-1|NA|TRBJ2-7|TRBD1
CASSARDRGLTYEQYF
TGCGCCAGCAGCGCCCGGGACAGGGGGCTGACCTACGAGCAGTACTTC
>TRBV24-1|NA|TRBJ2-1|NA
CATSDLRLGNEQFF
TGTGCCACCAGTGATTTAAGGTTAGGCAATGAGCAGTTCTTC
>TRBV12-3/TRBV12-4|few|TRBJ2-7|NA
CASSLAPTGSSYEQYF
TGTGCCAGCAGTTTAGCGCCCACAGGGTCCTCCTACGAGCAGTACTTC
>TRBV12-3/TRBV12-4|NA|TRBJ2-3|NA
CASSLGDTLTDTQYF
TGTGCCAGCAGTTTAGGCGATACCCTCACAGATACGCAGTATTTT
>TRBV30|NA|TRBJ2-1|TRBD2
CAGTASGAFNEQFF
TGTGCCGGAACGGCTAGCGGAGCCTTCAATGAGCAGTTCTTC
>TRBV29-1|NA|TRBJ2-7|TRBD1
CSVGQGTIYEQYF
TGCAGCGTAGGACAGGGCACTATATACGAGCAGTACTTC
>TRBV4-3|NA|TRBJ2-1|NA
CASSQADPILGEQFF
TGCGCCAGCAGCCAAGCGGACCCTATATTAGGTGAGCAGTTCTTC
>TRBV20-1|NA|TRBJ2-1|TRBD2
CSAVAGTSVRDEQFF
TGCAGTGCCGTAGCCGGTACTAGCGTAAGGGATGAGCAGTTCTTC
>TRBV29-1|NA|TRBJ2-1|TRBD2
CSVGGTSPYNEQFF
TGCAGCGTTGGGGGGACTAGCCCTTACAATGAGCAGTTCTTC
>TRBV10-3|NA|TRBJ2-5|TRBD2
CAISEGLAGETQYF
TGTGCCATCAGTGAAGGACTAGCGGGAGAGACCCAGTACTTC
>TRBV20-1|NA|TRBJ2-5|NA
CSAVRAQETQYF
TGCAGTGCCGTCCGGGCCCAAGAGACCCAGTACTTC
>TRBV20-1|NA|TRBJ1-1|NA
CSARVAGSMNTEAFF
TGCAGTGCTAGAGTCGCGGGATCTATGAACACTGAAGCTTTCTTT
>TRBV6-1|NA|TRBJ2-5|TRBD2
CASRTGVGGRYETQYF
TGTGCCAGCAGGACGGGCGTTGGCGGGAGGTATGAGACCCAGTACTTC
>TRBV7-9|NA|TRBJ1-2|NA
CANSLTTELNGYTF
TGTGCCAACAGCCTGACGACAGAGCTGAATGGCTACACCTTC
>TRBV20-1|NA|TRBJ2-1|NA
CSASKGGPRYNEQFF
TGCAGTGCTAGTAAGGGGGGCCCGCGCTACAATGAGCAGTTCTTC
>TRBV10-2|NA|TRBJ2-3|TRBD2
CASGPRLAGVDTQYF
TGCGCCAGTGGGCCAAGACTAGCGGGAGTAGATACGCAGTATTTT
>TRBV5-1|NA|TRBJ2-3|NA
CASRLDVGRLTDTQYF
TGCGCCAGCAGATTGGACGTTGGCAGACTTACAGATACGCAGTATTTT
>TRBV5-1|NA|TRBJ1-1|NA
CASSSDSGGYMNTEAFF
TGCGCCAGCAGTTCTGACAGCGGAGGGTACATGAACACTGAAGCTTTCTTT
>TRBV20-1|NA|TRBJ1-5|NA
CSARWVSNQPQHF
TGCAGTGCTAGGTGGGTTAGCAATCAGCCCCAGCATTTT
>TRBV9|few|TRBJ1-2|NA
CASSVDEGLGYGYTF
TGTGCCAGCAGCGTAGACGAGGGGCTTGGCTATGGCTACACCTTC
>TRBV12-3/TRBV12-4|NA|TRBJ1-1|NA
CASSLGAQGFSEAFF
TGTGCCAGCAGTTTAGGGGCACAGGGATTCTCTGAAGCTTTCTTT
>TRBV7-9|NA|TRBJ2-1|TRBD2
CASSRETSVNGQFF
TGTGCCAGCAGCCGGGAGACTAGCGTCAATGGGCAGTTCTTC
>TRBV20-1|NA|TRBJ2-1|NA
CSASLETQFF
TGCAGTGCTAGTTTGGAGACCCAGTTCTTC
>TRBV20-1|NA|TRBJ2-3|TRBD2
CSARGLAGLLDTQYF
TGCAGTGCTAGAGGACTAGCGGGGCTCCTGGATACGCAGTATTTT
>TRBV6-5|NA|TRBJ2-7|TRBD2
CASNLGLAGSDEQYF
TGTGCCAGCAATCTGGGACTAGCGGGATCAGACGAGCAGTACTTC
>TRBV15|NA|TRBJ1-2|TRBD1
CATRQRRDRGQTDYGYTF
TGTGCCACCAGGCAGAGAAGGGACAGGGGCCAGACGGACTATGGCTACACCTTC
>TRBV20-1|NA|TRBJ2-7|TRBD1
CSALTGTVKHEQYF
TGCAGTGCTCTAACCGGGACAGTGAAGCACGAGCAGTACTTC
>TRBV28|NA|TRBJ1-2|NA
CASSLASVEGANYGYTF
TGTGCCAGCAGTTTAGCCAGCGTGGAGGGGGCTAACTATGGCTACACCTTC
>TRBV7-2|many|TRBJ2-5|NA
CASSLVGTGETQYF
TGTGCCAGCAGCTTGGTCGGGACGGGAGAGACCCAGTACTTC
>TRBV6-1|NA|TRBJ1-1|NA
CASSEVWKNTEAFF
TGTGCCAGCAGTGAAGTATGGAAGAACACTGAAGCTTTCTTT